Below are 18 T cell receptor beta chains sequenced from a single sample in a study of cytomegalovirus exposure and HLA in healthy donors. The PCR contained 60 Vbeta and 13 Jbeta primers. Clones were read by immunoSEQ multiplex PCR, and TCRdb kept only the in-frame ones, dropping some. The sample holds some 130,000 clones. The specimen was PBMCs. The receptors stem from a man aged 18 to 30 in good health and CMV-seronegative.

The chain uses TRBV28 and TRBJ2-7; perhaps TRBD2 as D (6 bases). Germline lookup yields CDR1 MDHEN and CDR2 SYDVKM. CDR3 length: 14 amino acids. V was trimmed by 6 bases and J by 5 bases, leaving 17 bases between them. The CDR3, as DNA: TGTGCCAGCAGGGAGACAGCGGGTATCCACGAGCAGTACTTC. This sequence encodes CASRETAGIHEQYF.

The chain uses TRBV2 and TRBJ2-7, with D unresolved. The CDR3 is made up of 12 amino acids. V lost 2 bases and J 7 bases, leaving 9 bases between the germline ends. The germline V gene has CDR1 SNHLY and CDR2 FYNNEI. CDR3 DNA: TGTGCCAGCAGTGAACTCGTCGGTGAGCAGTACTTC. Translated, it gives CASSELVGEQYF.

The chain employs TRBV6-6 and TRBJ2-2; D may be TRBD2 (6 bases). V lost 5 bases and J 1 base, leaving 14 bases between the germline ends. Germline lookup yields CDR1 MNHNY and CDR2 SVGAGI (reference sequence). The CDR3 totals 16 residues. CDR3 bases: TGTGCCAGCAGTGCGACGGGACTCCTGAACACCGGGGAGCTGTTTTTT. Its protein is CASSATGLLNTGELFF.

This chain connects TRBV6-6 to TRBJ1-4, with D possibly matching TRBD1 (6 bases). This CDR3 is 16 amino acids long. The V gene lost 7 bases and the J gene lost 0 bases, with 15 bases spanning the gap. Looked up from germline, CDR1 is MNHNY and CDR2 is SVGAGI (reference sequence). CDR3 nucleotide sequence: TGTGCCAGCAAAAAGGGGGACGGGGCAACTAATGAAAAACTGTTTTTT. Translated: CASKKGDGATNEKLFF.

The chain combines TRBV19 with TRBJ1-6, with 8 bases matching TRBD1. The CDR3 contains 15 residues. Germline trimming cut 6 bases from V and 6 bases from J; bases unmatched to any gene: 7. Germline V gene sequence: CDR1 LNHDA, CDR2 SQIVND (reference sequence). The chain's CDR3 is CASSPTGVGNSPLHF. For the CDR3, the DNA is TGTGCCAGTAGCCCGACAGGGGTAGGTAATTCACCCCTCCACTTT.

The rearrangement uses TRBV7-2 and TRBJ2-7; 7 bases agree with TRBD1. V gave up 1 base and J gave up 2 bases; unmatched junction bases: 8. The CDR3 contains 16 residues. Per the germline V gene, CDR1 is SGHTA and CDR2 is FQGNSA. CDR3 in amino acids: CASSLDTGASTYEQYF. For the CDR3, the DNA is TGTGCCAGCAGCTTAGACACAGGGGCGTCCACCTACGAGCAGTACTTC.

The CDR3 DNA reads TGTGCCAGCAGCGCCACGGTTAGGGGCATGGTTGAAAAACTGTTTTTT. It is translated as CASSATVRGMVEKLFF. The chain joins TRBV7-9 to TRBJ1-4, with a possible D match to TRBD1 (5 bases). CDR1 is SEHNR and CDR2 is FQNEAQ in the germline V gene (reference sequence). The V and J ends lost 5 bases and 7 bases respectively, with 20 bases between them. This CDR3 has 16 amino acids.

CDR3: CASSLWATEAFF. In nucleotides, the CDR3 is TGTGCCAGCAGTTTATGGGCCACTGAAGCTTTCTTT. This chain joins TRBV28 and TRBJ1-1, with D unclear. Germline V gene lookup returns CDR1 MDHEN and CDR2 SYDVKM. V gave up 0 bases and J gave up 4 bases, with 3 bases separating them. The CDR3 has 12 residues.

V and J are TRBV5-4 and TRBJ1-1; D not certain. CDR1 is SGHNT, CDR2 YYREEE, per germline (reference sequence). The CDR3 has 13 residues. Trimming cost V 3 bases and J 1 base, with 7 bases left between them. The CDR3 DNA sequence: TGTGCCAGCAGCTCAGGAAAGAACACTGAAGCTTTCTTT. Amino acids: CASSSGKNTEAFF.

The chain combines TRBV7-8 with TRBJ1-5; 10 bases map to TRBD1. V shed 3 bases and J 2 bases; nucleotides not matched to a gene: 4. The CDR3 spans 16 residues. The V gene's germline CDR1 is SGHVS and CDR2 FQNEAQ. CDR3 sequence: CASSFSGTGGNQPQHF. The CDR3 nucleotides read TGTGCCAGCAGCTTCTCCGGGACAGGGGGCAATCAGCCCCAGCATTTT.

The V gene is TRBV28, the J gene TRBJ2-1; 7 bases agree with TRBD2. Germline-derived CDR1 and CDR2 are MDHEN and SYDVKM. The junction had 4 bases not matched to a gene; V was cut back by 5 bases and J by 3 bases. The CDR3 runs to 14 residues. The CDR3 nucleotides are TGTGCCAGCAGTCAACAGCGGGACTACAATGAGCAGTTCTTC. Translated, it gives CASSQQRDYNEQFF.

The chain couples TRBV5-8 to TRBJ2-1, with 8 bases lining up with TRBD2. Germline values: CDR1 SGHTS, CDR2 YDEGEE. With 3 bases clipped from V and 3 bases from J, the junction kept 8 bases outside the gene matches. The CDR3 contains 16 residues. The DNA of the CDR3 is TGTGCCAGCAGCTCCTTTAGCGGGAAGGTCTACAATGAGCAGTTCTTC. It yields the protein CASSSFSGKVYNEQFF.

This chain connects TRBV19 to TRBJ1-1; maybe TRBD1 (5 bases). The V gene's germline CDR1 is LNHDA and CDR2 SQIVND (reference sequence). The V end was cut by 3 bases, the J end by 1 base, with 9 bases between. This CDR3 is 14 amino acids long. DNA for the CDR3: TGTGCCAGTAGTATGTTCGGGGGGAACACTGAAGCTTTCTTT. It translates to CASSMFGGNTEAFF. The full variable domain, completed using reference TRBV19 and TRBJ1-1, is DGGITQSPKYLFRKEGQNVTLSCEQNLNHDAMYWYRQDPGQGLRLIYYSQIVNDFQKGDIAEGYSVSREKKESFPLTVTSAQKNPTAFYLCASSMFGGNTEAFFGQGTRLTVV.

The rearrangement joins TRBV7-3 to TRBJ2-5, with 8 positions matching TRBD2. CDR1 and CDR2 from the germline V gene are SGHTA and FQGTGA. The CDR3 runs to 15 residues. V lost 1 base to trimming and J lost 3 bases; unmatched junction nucleotides: 4. The CDR3, as DNA: TGTGCCAGCAGCTTAAGGCCAGCGGGAGAAGAGACCCAGTACTTC. Its translation: CASSLRPAGEETQYF.

The rearrangement uses TRBV2 and TRBJ2-7; 16 bases align to TRBD2. The CDR3 spans 14 residues. With V trimmed by 11 bases and J by 4 bases, 5 bases remained unmatched. Germline assignment: CDR1 SNHLY and CDR2 FYNNEI. CDR3 in amino acids: CAGGTSGRGYEQYF. The CDR3 nucleotides are TGTGCCGGGGGGACTAGCGGGAGGGGATACGAGCAGTACTTC.

J is TRBJ2-3 and V is TRBV9; 9 nucleotides agree with TRBD2. Looked up from germline, CDR1 is SGDLS and CDR2 is YYNGEE. The CDR3 is 18 residues long. Trimming cost V 4 bases and J 6 bases; bases outside gene matches: 18. CDR3 region: CASSKPGGTSMIPDTQYF. The CDR3, as DNA: TGTGCCAGCAGCAAACCAGGAGGGACTAGCATGATTCCGGATACGCAGTATTTT.

The chain joins TRBV4-3 to TRBJ2-3, with TRBD1 matching over 10 bases. With V trimmed by 3 bases and J by 3 bases, 12 bases remained unmatched. Germline V CDR1 and CDR2: LGHNA, YSLEER. This CDR3 comprises 18 residues. The CDR3: CASSQDTGPGQGTDTQYF. The CDR3, as DNA: TGCGCCAGCAGCCAGGACACGGGCCCGGGACAGGGGACAGATACGCAGTATTTT.

V gene TRBV9 combines with J gene TRBJ2-3, with 7 bases matching TRBD1. This CDR3 has 11 amino acids. Trimming cost V 7 bases and J 14 bases; bases outside gene matches: 10. Germline CDR1 reads SGDLS; CDR2 reads YYNGEE. The CDR3 sequence is CASGNSDRWYF. In DNA, the CDR3 is TGTGCCAGCGGAAACTCGGACAGGTGGTATTTT.